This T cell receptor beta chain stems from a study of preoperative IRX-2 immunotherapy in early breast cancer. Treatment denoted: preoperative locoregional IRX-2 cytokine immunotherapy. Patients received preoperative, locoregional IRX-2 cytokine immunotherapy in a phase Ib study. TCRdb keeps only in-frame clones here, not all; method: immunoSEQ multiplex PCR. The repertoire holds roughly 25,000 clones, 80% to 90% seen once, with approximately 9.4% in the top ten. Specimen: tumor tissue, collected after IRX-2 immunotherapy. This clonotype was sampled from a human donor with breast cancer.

The CDR3, as DNA: TGTGCCAGCAGCGTATTCAGGGGGCCGGGGAATGAGCAGTTCTTC. It specifies CASSVFRGPGNEQFF. The chain has TRBV9 and TRBJ2-1; 8 nucleotides agree with TRBD1. The germline gives CDR1 SGDLS, CDR2 YYNGEE. The CDR3 loop spans 15 amino acids. With 1 base clipped from V and 7 bases from J, the junction kept 7 bases outside the gene matches.